Here is one T cell receptor (beta chain) with its context. The sample belongs to a study of cytomegalovirus exposure and HLA in healthy donors. Using immunoSEQ multiplex PCR, the repertoire was profiled, and TCRdb retains in-frame clones only, with some absent. Seen here are more than 75,000 clones, just under 95% observed once, and the top ten hold roughly 0.74%. Sequenced: PBMCs. The receptor's source is a man aged 18 to 30 in good health and CMV-seronegative.

Written as DNA, the CDR3 is TGTGCCAGCAGCTTAGCGTTCGGACAGGGTTATATAAATGGCTACACCTTC. Translation: CASSLAFGQGYINGYTF. The chain employs TRBV7-2 and TRBJ1-2, with TRBD1 matching 8 bases. The V gene's germline CDR1 is SGHTA and CDR2 FQGNSA. The CDR3 runs 17 residues. Trimming removed 0 bases from V and 6 bases from J; junction bases left unmatched: 12.